This T cell receptor beta chain derives from a study of CD4 T cells in relation to SARS-CoV-2 and coronaviruses. Study background: TCR beta CDR3s were sequenced after approximately nine-day antigen culture of PBMCs.

From germline, CDR1 is SGHNT and CDR2 YENEEA. Trimming at V came to 3 bases and at J to 4 bases, leaving 6 bases not matched to a gene. This CDR3 contains 15 residues. Findings and caveats of the study: The cross-reactivity analysis covered only spike protein, not other viral proteins.

Libraries were prepared by immunoSEQ multiplex PCR; TCRdb keeps only in-frame clonotypes and omits some of them. The table records 32,000 or so clones, approximately 80% of them present only once. This clone has more than one count but fewer than ten. No antigen is known for it. Before the COVID-19 pandemic, during about 2011-2019, CD4+ T cells were taken from unexposed donors. The cells were cultured for roughly 11 days before CD4+ T cells were isolated. The specimen sequenced was CD4+ T cells from PBMCs, cultured in vitro. The chain has TRBV11-3 and TRBJ1-1, with 9 bases aligning to TRBD1. This TCR was sampled from a human donor in good health. The CDR3 DNA reads as TGTGCCAGCAGCTTGCGAACGGGACAGGGCACTGAAGCTTTCTTT. It yields the protein CASSLRTGQGTEAFF.